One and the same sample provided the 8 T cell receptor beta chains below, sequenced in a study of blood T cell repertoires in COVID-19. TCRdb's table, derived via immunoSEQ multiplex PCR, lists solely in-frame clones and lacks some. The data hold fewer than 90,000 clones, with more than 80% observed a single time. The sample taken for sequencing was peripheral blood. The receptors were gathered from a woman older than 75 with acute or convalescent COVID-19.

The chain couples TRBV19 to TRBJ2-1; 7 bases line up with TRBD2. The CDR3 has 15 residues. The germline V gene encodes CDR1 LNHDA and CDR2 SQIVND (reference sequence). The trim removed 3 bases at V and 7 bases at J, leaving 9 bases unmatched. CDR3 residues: CASSIRLALWNEQFF. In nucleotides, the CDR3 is TGTGCCAGTAGTATTCGACTAGCTCTTTGGAATGAGCAGTTCTTC.

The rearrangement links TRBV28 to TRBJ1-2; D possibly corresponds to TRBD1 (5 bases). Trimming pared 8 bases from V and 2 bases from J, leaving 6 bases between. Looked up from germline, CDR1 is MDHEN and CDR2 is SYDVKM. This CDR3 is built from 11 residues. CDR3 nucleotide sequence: TGTGCCAGCGGACAAAACTATGGCTACACCTTC. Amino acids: CASGQNYGYTF.

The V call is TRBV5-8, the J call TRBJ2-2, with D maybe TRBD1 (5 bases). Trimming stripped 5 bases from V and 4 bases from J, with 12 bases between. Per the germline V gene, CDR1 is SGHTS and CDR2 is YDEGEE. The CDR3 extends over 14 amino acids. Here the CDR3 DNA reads TGTGCCAGCAGAGGGGTCAGCAGCACCGGGGAGCTGTTTTTT. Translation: CASRGVSSTGELFF.

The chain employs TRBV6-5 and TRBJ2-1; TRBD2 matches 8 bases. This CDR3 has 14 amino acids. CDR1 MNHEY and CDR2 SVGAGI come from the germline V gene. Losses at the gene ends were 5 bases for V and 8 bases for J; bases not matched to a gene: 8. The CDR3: CASSPGLASYEQFF. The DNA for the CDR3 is TGTGCCAGCAGTCCTGGACTAGCAAGCTATGAGCAGTTCTTC.

CDR3 coding DNA: TGTGCCAGCTTCCCCTACGGGAGGAGTGAAAAACTGTTTTTT. It yields the protein CASFPYGRSEKLFF. The chain combines TRBV2 with TRBJ1-4; no clear D gene. Germline V gene lookup returns CDR1 SNHLY and CDR2 FYNNEI. Trimming left V 8 bases short and J 7 bases short, with 17 bases between. The CDR3 has 14 residues.

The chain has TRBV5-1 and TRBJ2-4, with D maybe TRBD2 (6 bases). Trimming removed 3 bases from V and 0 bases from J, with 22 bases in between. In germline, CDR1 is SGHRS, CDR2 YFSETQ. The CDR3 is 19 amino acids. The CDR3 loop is CASSSSGTQEGLAKNIQYF. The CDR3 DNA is TGCGCCAGCAGCTCCTCCGGGACGCAGGAGGGGCTAGCCAAAAACATTCAGTACTTC.

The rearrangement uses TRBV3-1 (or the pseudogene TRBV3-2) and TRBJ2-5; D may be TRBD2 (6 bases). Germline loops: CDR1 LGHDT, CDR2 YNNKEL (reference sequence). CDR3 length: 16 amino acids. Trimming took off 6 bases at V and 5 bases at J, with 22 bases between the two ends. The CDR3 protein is CASSPGVSGRGETQYF. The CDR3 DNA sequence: TGTGCCAGCAGTCCGGGCGTTTCCGGGAGAGGGGAGACCCAGTACTTC.

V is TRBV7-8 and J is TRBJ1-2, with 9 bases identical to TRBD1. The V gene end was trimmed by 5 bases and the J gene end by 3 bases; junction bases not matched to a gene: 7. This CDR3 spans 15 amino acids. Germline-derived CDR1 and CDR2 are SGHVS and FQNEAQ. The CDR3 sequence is CASSGRQGGDYGYTF. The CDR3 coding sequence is TGTGCCAGCAGCGGAAGACAGGGGGGCGACTATGGCTACACCTTC.